The 32 T cell receptor beta chains listed next were all sequenced from one sample in a study of identical twins. TCRdb reprocessed the 5' RACE reads with MiXCR, giving one entry per CDR3 protein. The top ten clones hold about 0.3% of a sample with more than 1.5 million distinct CDR3 sequences, less than 35% of them seen once. Source material: cord blood. These receptor sequences come from a newborn girl in good health.

The J gene is TRBJ2-1, the V gene TRBV20-1, with D unresolved. Trimming took off 0 bases at V and 2 bases at J, with 5 bases between the two ends. This CDR3 is built from 13 residues. CDR1 and CDR2 (germline): DFQATT, SNEGSKA (reference sequence). The CDR3 DNA follows: TGCAGTGCTAGAGATACGACCTACAATGAGCAGTTCTTC. Translating it yields CSARDTTYNEQFF.

The chain recombines TRBV10-3 with TRBJ2-7; no definite D call. Germline CDR1 is ENHRY and CDR2 is SYGVKD. The CDR3 covers 12 residues. V was cut by 1 base and J by 6 bases, with 7 bases left in between. The CDR3 reads CAISEWGTEQYF. CDR3 sequence (DNA): TGTGCCATCAGTGAGTGGGGAACCGAGCAGTACTTC.

The rearrangement uses TRBV20-1 and TRBJ1-2; TRBD1 might be the D (6 bases). The CDR3 runs to 14 residues. Germline V gene lookup returns CDR1 DFQATT and CDR2 SNEGSKA (reference sequence). Trimming shortened V by 0 bases and J by 4 bases, and 12 bases separated the two germline ends. As DNA, the CDR3 is TGCAGTGCTAGAGATGTGGGCAGGGGCTATGGCTACACCTTC. It is translated as CSARDVGRGYGYTF.

With regard to this clonotype: A junction boundary mismatches the germline segment, possibly from a read error. V and J are TRBV2 and TRBJ1-4; TRBD1 matches 8 bases. The CDR3 covers 14 residues. Germline values: CDR1 SNHLY, CDR2 FYNNEI. DNA for the CDR3: TGTGCCAGCAGCAAGGACAGGGCGAATGGAAAACTGTTTTTT. The encoded protein is CASSKDRANGKLFF.

This sequence joins TRBV13 and TRBJ2-1, with 7 positions matching TRBD1. V lost 3 bases to trimming and J lost 9 bases; unmatched junction nucleotides: 14. From germline, CDR1 is PRHDT and CDR2 FYEKMQ (reference sequence). The CDR3 is made up of 16 amino acids. The CDR3 here is CASSLRQGSHFGEQFF. Here the CDR3 DNA reads TGTGCCAGCAGCTTGAGACAGGGTTCCCATTTTGGTGAGCAGTTCTTC.

In this sample, this clonotype turned up a few times. J is TRBJ1-2 and V is TRBV9; no definite D call. Germline-derived CDR1 and CDR2 are SGDLS and YYNGEE. The CDR3 runs 13 residues. V was trimmed by 1 base and J by 1 base, leaving 5 bases between them. CDR3 nucleotide sequence: TGTGCCAGCAGCGTAACGTTTAACTATGGCTACACCTTC. Its protein is CASSVTFNYGYTF.

V usage is TRBV29-1 and J usage is TRBJ1-2; 11 bases fit TRBD1. The CDR3 loop spans 13 amino acids. The ends lost 4 bases at V and 8 bases at J; junction bases unmatched: 6. The germline gives CDR1 SQVTM, CDR2 ANQGSEA. The CDR3 region has the DNA TGCAGCGTTGGGACAGGGGGCAGCGAAGGCTACACCTTC. It codes for CSVGTGGSEGYTF.

This clonotype was detected many times. The rearrangement joins TRBV27 to TRBJ2-7, with D possibly being TRBD2 (5 bases). The germline CDR1 and CDR2 sequences are MNHEY and SMNVEV (reference sequence). V was trimmed by 2 bases and J by 3 bases, leaving 11 bases between them. The CDR3 loop spans 14 amino acids. DNA of the CDR3: TGTGCCAGCAGTTTAGGGCTAGCCCACTACGAGCAGTACTTC. This encodes CASSLGLAHYEQYF.

The rearrangement uses TRBV20-1 and TRBJ2-5, with a weak D call TRBD1 (6 bases). Germline V gene sequence: CDR1 DFQATT, CDR2 SNEGSKA (reference sequence). The CDR3 has 14 amino acids. Between the trimmed V and J ends, which lost 3 bases and 5 bases, there was a span of 16 bases. In nucleotides, the CDR3 is TGCAGTGCTAGCAGGGGCCCTTTAGCCGAGACCCAGTACTTC. Translation gives CSASRGPLAETQYF.

The chain links TRBV2 to TRBJ2-7; D gene uncertain. The CDR3 has 12 residues. In germline, CDR1 is SNHLY, CDR2 FYNNEI. V was pared by 6 bases and J by 7 bases, with 13 bases between. CDR3 nucleotides: TGTGCCAGCAGAGGGCTAGGGTATGAGCAGTACTTC. It codes for CASRGLGYEQYF.

J is TRBJ2-1 and V is TRBV14, with 10 bases lining up with TRBD2. The CDR3 runs to 19 residues. Trimming took 1 base from V and 10 from J; bases not matched to a gene: 19. From germline, CDR1 is SGHDN and CDR2 FVKESK. CDR3 sequence (DNA): TGTGCCAGCAGCCAAGCTTTCCCCGTCTCTCTAGCGGGAGTAAGCGAGCAGTTCTTC. Translation gives CASSQAFPVSLAGVSEQFF.

This clonotype was detected a few times. V usage is TRBV2 and J usage is TRBJ2-1; 15 nucleotides match TRBD2. V dropped 6 bases and J dropped 9; count of bases not matched to a gene: 12. From germline, CDR1 is SNHLY and CDR2 FYNNEI. There are 17 residues in the CDR3. This chain's CDR3 is CASRIGLAGGSWGEQFF. The CDR3 DNA reads TGTGCCAGCAGGATTGGACTAGCGGGAGGGTCCTGGGGTGAGCAGTTCTTC.

The chain links TRBV3-1 to TRBJ2-7, with 8 bases matching TRBD2. Germline trimming cut 3 bases from V and 6 bases from J; bases unmatched to any gene: 10. Germline V gene lookup returns CDR1 LGHDT and CDR2 YNNKEL (reference sequence). This CDR3 has 15 amino acids. CDR3 bases: TGTGCCAGCAGCCAGTTAGTCGGACTAGCTCGCGAGCAGTACTTC. It encodes CASSQLVGLAREQYF.

This clonotype appeared a few times. V and J are TRBV4-1 and TRBJ2-1; 13 bases map to TRBD2. The length of the CDR3 is 16 residues. Losses at the gene ends were 4 bases for V and 7 bases for J; bases not matched to a gene: 7. Germline CDR1 and CDR2: MGHRA and YSYEKL. The DNA for the CDR3 is TGCGCCAGCAGCCTGCTGACTAGCGGGGGGTTAAATGAGCAGTTCTTC. It codes for CASSLLTSGGLNEQFF.

CDR3 DNA sequence: TGTGCCAGCAGTCCCGGGTCACTGGGGGAAAAACTGTTTTTT. It specifies CASSPGSLGEKLFF. V is TRBV6-1 and J is TRBJ1-4; D gene ambiguous. The CDR3 runs 14 residues. The germline CDR1 and CDR2 sequences are MNHNS and SASEGT. Deletions cut 5 bases from V and 8 bases from J, with 15 bases between.

This clonotype was observed a handful of times. The chain has TRBV20-1 and TRBJ2-7; a possible D gene is TRBD1 (6 bases). Germline V gene sequence: CDR1 DFQATT, CDR2 SNEGSKA (reference sequence). The CDR3 runs to 16 residues. V lost 3 bases and J lost 0, with 18 bases in between. The CDR3 DNA reads TGCAGTGCTAGGGGGAACGACAGGTGGAGCTCCTACGAGCAGTACTTC. This translates into CSARGNDRWSSYEQYF.

The rearrangement joins TRBV29-1 to TRBJ2-5, with D perhaps matching TRBD1 or TRBD2 (5 bases each). Per germline, CDR1 SQVTM and CDR2 ANQGSEA. V was clipped by 3 bases and J by 11 bases, with 28 bases between them. The length of the CDR3 is 16 residues. The CDR3 sequence: CSVELRGRGTSNEQYF. The CDR3 DNA reads as TGCAGCGTTGAGCTCCGAGGGAGAGGGACGAGCAATGAGCAGTACTTC.

The chain links TRBV25-1 to TRBJ2-2, with a possible D match to TRBD1 (6 bases). This CDR3 comprises 12 residues. Germline values: CDR1 MGHDK, CDR2 SYGVNS. V lost 8 bases and J 3 bases, leaving 7 bases between the germline ends. CDR3: CASHRDTGELFF. The CDR3, as DNA: TGTGCCAGCCACAGGGACACCGGGGAGCTGTTTTTT.

As DNA, the CDR3 is TGTGCCAGCAGCTTACGACTAGCGGTTAACAATGAGCAGTACTTC. Protein product: CASSLRLAVNNEQYF. V is TRBV7-9 and J is TRBJ2-5; 9 nucleotides align to TRBD2. CDR3 size: 15 residues. The junction had 12 bases not matched to a gene; V was cut back by 2 bases and J by 11 bases. Germline assignment: CDR1 SEHNR and CDR2 FQNEAQ (reference sequence). The complete variable domain, with remaining parts taken from reference TRBV7-9 and TRBJ2-5, reads DTGVSQNPRHKITKRGQNVTFRCDPISEHNRLYWYRQTLGQGPEFLTYFQNEAQLEKSRLLSDRFSAERPKGSFSTLEIQRTEQGDSAMYLCASSLRLAVNNEQYFGPGTRLLVL.

This clonotype appeared a few times. This sequence joins TRBV9 and TRBJ2-2; D remains unclear. The CDR3 spans 15 residues. Germline CDR1 is SGDLS and CDR2 is YYNGEE. The V and J ends lost 0 bases and 0 bases respectively, with 6 bases between them. DNA of the CDR3: TGTGCCAGCAGCGTAGTCGGCACGAACACCGGGGAGCTGTTTTTT. Protein product: CASSVVGTNTGELFF.

The chain combines TRBV4-1 with TRBJ1-1; 10 nucleotides align to TRBD1. Germline V gives CDR1 MGHRA, CDR2 YSYEKL. With 1 base clipped from V and 1 base from J, the junction kept 0 bases outside the gene matches. The CDR3 runs 15 residues. Written as DNA, the CDR3 is TGCGCCAGCAGCCAAGGGACAGGGGGGAACACTGAAGCTTTCTTT. Its protein is CASSQGTGGNTEAFF.

The sample holds many counts of this clonotype. The chain is built from TRBV4-2 and TRBJ2-7, with 11 bases matching TRBD2. The junction had 3 bases not matched to a gene; V was cut back by 0 bases and J by 2 bases. CDR3 size: 16 residues. Germline CDR1 and CDR2: LGHNA and YNFKEQ. DNA for the CDR3: TGTGCCAGCAGCCAAGATCCGGGACTAGCGGCCTACGAGCAGTACTTC. It codes for CASSQDPGLAAYEQYF.

The chain recombines TRBV28 with TRBJ2-3; D uncertain. The CDR3 length is 15 residues. Germline V gene lookup returns CDR1 MDHEN and CDR2 SYDVKM. Trimming took off 4 bases at V and 4 bases at J, with 15 bases between the two ends. CDR3 nucleotide sequence: TGTGCCAGCAGTTCTCAGTCCGCAGGATCAGATACGCAGTATTTT. Amino acid sequence: CASSSQSAGSDTQYF. Supplemented by reference TRBV28 and TRBJ2-3, the full variable domain reads DVKVTQSSRYLVKRTGEKVFLECVQDMDHENMFWYRQDPGLGLRLIYFSYDVKMKEKGDIPEGYSVSREKKERFSLILESASTNQTSMYLCASSSQSAGSDTQYFGPGTRLTVL.

In its sample, this clonotype was seen a few times. The chain carries TRBV7-2 and TRBJ1-3; 8 bases fit TRBD1. This CDR3 is built from 14 residues. The ends lost 8 bases at V and 4 bases at J; junction bases unmatched: 7. Per germline, CDR1 SGHTA and CDR2 FQGNSA. In nucleotides, the CDR3 is TGTGCCAGCGGGGGACAGGCTTCCGGAAACACCATATATTTT. Amino acids: CASGGQASGNTIYF.

This clonotype was detected only a few times. This chain joins TRBV20-1 and TRBJ2-1; D gene unclear. V was trimmed by 5 bases and J by 5 bases, leaving 10 bases between them. Germline assignment: CDR1 DFQATT and CDR2 SNEGSKA (reference sequence). The CDR3 has 12 amino acids. DNA for the CDR3: TGCAGTGCTTCCGATCTGGACAATGAGCAGTTCTTC. The encoded protein is CSASDLDNEQFF.

Concerning this clonotype itself: At one end, the junction sequence differs from germline, possibly due to a read error. The chain carries TRBV3-1 and TRBJ2-1; no clear D. The germline gives CDR1 LGHDT, CDR2 YNNKEL (reference sequence). The length of the CDR3 is 11 residues. CDR3 protein: CSSSQVSEQFF. CDR3 sequence (DNA): TGTTCCAGCAGCCAAGTGAGTGAGCAGTTCTTC.

The V call is TRBV23-1, the J call TRBJ1-2; 7 positions match TRBD1. TRBV23-1 is recorded as an ORF, its role being uncertain. The V gene end was trimmed by 0 bases and the J gene end by 8 bases; junction bases not matched to a gene: 6. The CDR3 has 14 amino acids. Here the CDR3 reads CASSQSRTGWGYTF. CDR3 nucleotides: TGCGCCAGCAGTCAATCGAGGACAGGCTGGGGCTACACCTTC.

The CDR3, as DNA: TGTGCCAGCAGTAATCAGATGCCCTACGAGCAGTTCTTC. The encoded protein is CASSNQMPYEQFF. The gene calls are TRBV27 and TRBJ2-7; no definite D call. The assigned J gene may be wrong: the sequence end matches TRBJ2-1 better. The CDR3 sequence is 13 residues long. Germline V gene sequence: CDR1 MNHEY, CDR2 SMNVEV (reference sequence).

The V call is TRBV7-2, the J call TRBJ2-7; 9 nucleotides agree with TRBD1. The germline V gene has CDR1 SGHTA and CDR2 FQGNSA. V shed 3 bases and J 5 bases; nucleotides not matched to a gene: 8. The CDR3 is 15 amino acids. The CDR3: CASSFSTGGRNEQYF. In DNA, the CDR3 is TGTGCCAGCAGCTTCTCCACAGGGGGCCGAAACGAGCAGTACTTC. The full variable domain, rest sourced from reference TRBV7-2 and TRBJ2-7, is GAGVSQSPSNKVTEKGKDVELRCDPISGHTALYWYRQSLGQGLEFLIYFQGNSAPDKSGLPSDRFSAERTGGSVSTLTIQRTQQEDSAVYLCASSFSTGGRNEQYFGPGTRLTVT.

Regarding this clonotype: This may stem from a read error, because a much larger clone lies one nucleotide away. The chain recombines TRBV4-2 with TRBJ2-5; 7 positions agree with TRBD2. Losses at the gene ends were 0 bases for V and 11 bases for J; bases not matched to a gene: 12. This CDR3 is built from 15 residues. CDR1 and CDR2 from the germline V gene are LGHNA and YNFKEQ. The CDR3 coding sequence is TGTGCCAGCAGCCAAGATTTCAGGGACTACAATGAGCAGTACTTC. Its translation is CASSQDFRDYNEQYF.

The CDR3 is CSARDPRTGSGNTIYF. The DNA of the CDR3 is TGCAGTGCTAGAGACCCTAGGACAGGGTCCGGAAACACCATATATTTT. This chain uses TRBV20-1 with TRBJ1-3, with 8 nucleotides matching TRBD1. The CDR3 has 16 residues. Germline V gives CDR1 DFQATT, CDR2 SNEGSKA (reference sequence). J was trimmed by 4 bases and V by 0 bases; bases with no gene match: 8.

This clonotype showed up just a few times. J is TRBJ2-1 and V is TRBV30; D unclear. The V and J ends lost 2 bases and 3 bases respectively, with 5 bases between them. Germline CDR1 reads GTSNPN; CDR2 reads SVGIG (reference sequence). CDR3 size: 12 residues. CDR3 bases: TGTGCCTGGAGTCACGGCTACAATGAGCAGTTCTTC. Translation gives CAWSHGYNEQFF.